This T cell receptor beta chain was identified during a study of spatial heterogeneity in lung cancer. Turning to the study itself: There were consistently more beta-chain sequences detected than alpha-chain sequences. Averaged across combinations, each unique TCR and UMI pairing appeared more than ten times in raw reads, which were uncorrected.

TCRdb re-derived calls from the 5' RACE reads in MiXCR, one entry per CDR3 protein. The sample holds over 50,000 distinct CDR3 sequences, approximately 6% seen once. Described time point: sample taken at primary tumor resection. The donors, approximately 66 patients with untreated early-stage non-small cell lung cancer, provided the samples. Ten or more counts support this clonotype. CDR3 length: 15 residues. V was shortened by 2 bases and J by 0 bases, with 8 bases between the two germline ends. CDR1 SNHLY and CDR2 FYNNEI come from the germline V gene. This sequence was found in a female donor with early-stage non-small cell lung cancer. The chain has TRBV2 and TRBJ2-4; D is unresolved. Sequenced material: PBMCs, taken at surgery. The CDR3 here is CASSENLLAKNIQYF. DNA for the CDR3: TGTGCCAGCAGTGAAAACCTACTAGCCAAAAACATTCAGTACTTC.